These T cell receptor beta chains were read from a single sample in a study of molecular identifiers for immune sequencing clone quantification. TCRdb ran MiXCR on the PCR reads and lists one entry per CDR3 protein. Here the sample spans approximately 550,000 distinct CDR3 sequences, 25% being singletons. Input material: naive CD8+ T cells from blood, with Jurkat cell RNA spiked in. The receptors here all came from a human donor in good health. Some libraries in this study had Jurkat cell RNA spiked in. Both conserved end residues are part of each CDR3. Each record gives: clone size, D gene, V gene, J gene, CDR3 protein, CDR3 DNA. A D gene is named only where the DNA matches it firmly. Expanded clones are given a class, and other clones once, few, many or no size at all.

abundance: -
d_gene: -
v_gene: TRBV27
j_gene: TRBJ2-5
CDR3aa: CASRGGGGETQYF
CDR3nt: TGTGCCAGCAGGGGTGGCGGAGGAGAGACCCAGTACTTC

abundance: few
d_gene: -
v_gene: TRBV4-3
j_gene: TRBJ2-7
CDR3aa: CASSQVQPSYEQYF
CDR3nt: TGCGCCAGCAGCCAAGTCCAGCCCTCCTACGAGCAGTACTTC

abundance: -
d_gene: TRBD1
v_gene: TRBV25-1
j_gene: TRBJ1-5
CDR3aa: CASSMTGSNQPQHF
CDR3nt: TGTGCCAGCAGTATGACAGGGTCCAATCAGCCCCAGCATTTT

abundance: few
d_gene: TRBD2
v_gene: TRBV5-1
j_gene: TRBJ2-1
CDR3aa: CASSLVSALADNEQFF
CDR3nt: TGCGCCAGCAGCTTGGTGTCGGCTCTAGCGGACAATGAGCAGTTCTTC

abundance: -
d_gene: -
v_gene: TRBV6-1
j_gene: TRBJ2-3
CDR3aa: CASSAVAVTDTQYF
CDR3nt: TGTGCCAGCAGTGCGGTCGCGGTCACAGATACGCAGTATTTT

abundance: -
d_gene: -
v_gene: TRBV28
j_gene: TRBJ2-7
CDR3aa: CASSLTQGEAYSYEQYF
CDR3nt: TGTGCCAGCAGTTTGACCCAGGGGGAGGCCTACTCCTACGAGCAGTACTTC

abundance: few
d_gene: -
v_gene: TRBV27
j_gene: TRBJ2-7
CDR3aa: CASSLSGTSTYEQYF
CDR3nt: TGTGCCAGCAGTTTATCCGGGACTTCAACCTACGAGCAGTACTTC

abundance: many
d_gene: -
v_gene: TRBV7-2
j_gene: TRBJ2-2
CDR3aa: CASSPAAGELFF
CDR3nt: TGTGCCAGCAGCCCAGCAGCCGGGGAGCTGTTTTTT

abundance: few
d_gene: TRBD1
v_gene: TRBV7-2
j_gene: TRBJ1-1
CDR3aa: CASRVLQGRYTEAFF
CDR3nt: TGTGCCAGCCGCGTATTACAGGGGAGATATACTGAAGCTTTCTTT

abundance: -
d_gene: -
v_gene: TRBV4-1
j_gene: TRBJ2-3
CDR3aa: CASSQNGATSTDTQYF
CDR3nt: TGCGCCAGCAGCCAAAACGGGGCCACTAGCACAGATACGCAGTATTTT

abundance: few
d_gene: -
v_gene: TRBV19
j_gene: TRBJ1-2
CDR3aa: CASGTYGYTF
CDR3nt: TGTGCCAGCGGTACCTATGGCTACACCTTC

abundance: few
d_gene: TRBD2
v_gene: TRBV12-3/TRBV12-4
j_gene: TRBJ2-5
CDR3aa: CASSPGARLAGGHVQETQYF
CDR3nt: TGTGCCAGCAGCCCCGGGGCTCGACTAGCGGGGGGCCACGTCCAAGAGACCCAGTACTTC

abundance: few
d_gene: -
v_gene: TRBV5-1
j_gene: TRBJ2-3
CDR3aa: CASSDGADTQYF
CDR3nt: TGCGCCAGCAGCGACGGAGCAGATACGCAGTATTTT

abundance: many
d_gene: TRBD2
v_gene: TRBV9
j_gene: TRBJ2-3
CDR3aa: CASSVGLAGYGDTQYF
CDR3nt: TGTGCCAGCAGCGTAGGACTAGCGGGGTATGGAGATACGCAGTATTTT

abundance: few
d_gene: -
v_gene: TRBV9
j_gene: TRBJ2-3
CDR3aa: CASSVATVTDTQYF
CDR3nt: TGTGCCAGCAGCGTAGCGACAGTCACAGATACGCAGTATTTT

abundance: -
d_gene: TRBD2
v_gene: TRBV7-9
j_gene: TRBJ2-1
CDR3aa: CASSLLAGAVNEQFF
CDR3nt: TGTGCCAGCAGCTTACTAGCGGGAGCGGTCAATGAGCAGTTCTTC

abundance: -
d_gene: -
v_gene: TRBV18
j_gene: TRBJ2-7
CDR3aa: CASSEDHPSEQYF
CDR3nt: TGTGCCAGCTCAGAGGACCATCCCTCCGAGCAGTACTTC

abundance: -
d_gene: -
v_gene: TRBV6-2/TRBV6-3
j_gene: TRBJ2-7
CDR3aa: CASSPPTVDGSPYEQYF
CDR3nt: TGTGCCAGCAGTCCCCCCACAGTTGACGGGAGTCCCTACGAGCAGTACTTC

abundance: few
d_gene: TRBD2
v_gene: TRBV25-1
j_gene: TRBJ2-5
CDR3aa: CASSEFPGLAGSETQYF
CDR3nt: TGTGCCAGCAGTGAATTCCCGGGACTAGCGGGGTCAGAGACCCAGTACTTC

abundance: few
d_gene: TRBD1
v_gene: TRBV27
j_gene: TRBJ2-7
CDR3aa: CASSPRQGSPYEQYF
CDR3nt: TGTGCCAGCAGCCCCAGACAGGGGTCCCCCTACGAGCAGTACTTC

abundance: few
d_gene: -
v_gene: TRBV10-3
j_gene: TRBJ2-7
CDR3aa: CAISEVSYEQYF
CDR3nt: TGTGCCATCAGTGAGGTCTCCTACGAGCAGTACTTC

abundance: -
d_gene: -
v_gene: TRBV20-1
j_gene: TRBJ2-7
CDR3aa: CSAGPGTDLEQYF
CDR3nt: TGCAGTGCTGGCCCGGGGACGGACCTCGAGCAGTACTTC

abundance: -
d_gene: TRBD2
v_gene: TRBV20-1
j_gene: TRBJ2-2
CDR3aa: CSARPRDYNTGELFF
CDR3nt: TGCAGTGCTAGGCCCCGGGACTACAACACCGGGGAGCTGTTTTTT

abundance: few
d_gene: TRBD1
v_gene: TRBV14
j_gene: TRBJ2-3
CDR3aa: CASRSGQGESTDTQYF
CDR3nt: TGTGCCAGCAGGTCCGGACAGGGTGAGAGCACAGATACGCAGTATTTT

abundance: many
d_gene: -
v_gene: TRBV9
j_gene: TRBJ2-3
CDR3aa: CASSGGGPTDTQYF
CDR3nt: TGTGCCAGCAGCGGGGGGGGCCCCACAGATACGCAGTATTTT

abundance: -
d_gene: -
v_gene: TRBV6-4
j_gene: TRBJ2-7
CDR3aa: CASSDSILQITDNF
CDR3nt: TGTGCCAGCAGTGACTCGATTCTGCAGATCACAGATAACTTC

abundance: -
d_gene: TRBD2
v_gene: TRBV28
j_gene: TRBJ2-5
CDR3aa: CASKHPRGRDQEAQYF
CDR3nt: TGTGCCAGCAAACATCCCCGGGGGAGGGACCAAGAGGCCCAGTACTTC

abundance: -
d_gene: -
v_gene: TRBV6-5
j_gene: TRBJ2-2
CDR3aa: CASSYSGSTGELFF
CDR3nt: TGTGCCAGCAGTTACTCGGGCTCCACCGGGGAGCTGTTTTTT

abundance: few
d_gene: -
v_gene: TRBV20-1
j_gene: TRBJ1-1
CDR3aa: CSARDPGRMNTEAFF
CDR3nt: TGCAGTGCTAGAGACCCGGGACGGATGAACACTGAAGCTTTCTTT

abundance: few
d_gene: -
v_gene: TRBV2
j_gene: TRBJ2-1
CDR3aa: CARGPSASYNEQFF
CDR3nt: TGTGCCAGGGGACCATCAGCCTCCTACAATGAGCAGTTCTTC

abundance: -
d_gene: TRBD1
v_gene: TRBV2
j_gene: TRBJ1-5
CDR3aa: CASRTTGVGQPQHF
CDR3nt: TGTGCCAGCAGAACTACAGGGGTCGGGCAGCCCCAGCATTTT

abundance: many
d_gene: -
v_gene: TRBV5-5
j_gene: TRBJ2-3
CDR3aa: CASSFSAGTDTQYF
CDR3nt: TGTGCCAGCAGCTTCTCCGCGGGCACAGATACGCAGTATTTT

abundance: few
d_gene: TRBD1
v_gene: TRBV5-1
j_gene: TRBJ2-6
CDR3aa: CASSLGDRGLGANVLTF
CDR3nt: TGCGCCAGCAGCTTGGGGGACAGGGGGCTTGGGGCCAACGTCCTGACTTTC

abundance: -
d_gene: -
v_gene: TRBV4-2
j_gene: TRBJ2-7
CDR3aa: CASSPQSTGSYEQYF
CDR3nt: TGTGCCAGCAGCCCCCAAAGCACAGGCTCCTACGAGCAGTACTTC

abundance: -
d_gene: TRBD2
v_gene: TRBV5-4
j_gene: TRBJ2-1
CDR3aa: CASSLAGGRNNGQFF
CDR3nt: TGTGCCAGCAGCTTGGCGGGAGGGCGTAACAATGGGCAGTTCTTC

abundance: many
d_gene: TRBD2
v_gene: TRBV7-2
j_gene: TRBJ2-3
CDR3aa: CASSSRLAGIHTDTQYF
CDR3nt: TGTGCCAGCAGCTCTCGACTAGCGGGGATACACACAGATACGCAGTATTTT

abundance: -
d_gene: TRBD2
v_gene: TRBV20-1
j_gene: TRBJ2-5
CDR3aa: CSARGPGLEEPQYF
CDR3nt: TGCAGTGCTAGGGGACCGGGACTAGAAGAGCCCCAGTACTTC

abundance: -
d_gene: TRBD2
v_gene: TRBV5-1
j_gene: TRBJ2-7
CDR3aa: CASSFPTSGGSYEQYF
CDR3nt: TGCGCCAGCAGCTTCCCGACTAGCGGGGGCTCCTACGAGCAGTACTTC

abundance: many
d_gene: -
v_gene: TRBV27
j_gene: TRBJ1-3
CDR3aa: CASSSTSYSGNTIYF
CDR3nt: TGTGCCAGCAGTTCCACATCATACTCTGGAAACACCATATATTTT

abundance: few
d_gene: TRBD1
v_gene: TRBV4-2
j_gene: TRBJ1-4
CDR3aa: CASSQGPGQGALKLFF
CDR3nt: TGTGCCAGCAGCCAGGGCCCGGGACAGGGGGCGTTGAAACTGTTTTTT

abundance: many
d_gene: TRBD2
v_gene: TRBV11-2
j_gene: TRBJ2-3
CDR3aa: CASSPVAGLSTDTQYF
CDR3nt: TGTGCCAGCAGCCCGGTAGCGGGCCTAAGCACAGATACGCAGTATTTT

abundance: few
d_gene: -
v_gene: TRBV28
j_gene: TRBJ1-5
CDR3aa: CASSFYAGDSNQPQHF
CDR3nt: TGTGCCAGCAGTTTTTACGCGGGGGATAGCAATCAGCCCCAGCATTTT